This entry concerns a single T cell receptor beta chain. Antigen: not known. Per sample, a minimum of 6.5 million PBMCs were isolated. The sample is drawn from a study of blood T cells in healthy people across ages. Study-level results: More naive CD4+ cells and higher diversity marked long-lived donors relative to aged donors. Bulk PBMC profiling left naive and antigen-experienced comparisons inconclusive.

The germline V gene has CDR1 SGHRS and CDR2 YFSETQ. This CDR3 has 17 residues. The second PCR ran about 6 to 12 cycles with a sample-barcoded 5' primer and J-beta primers. Template switching added a 12-random-nucleotide identifier to every cDNA molecule. TCRdb re-derived calls from the 5' RACE reads in MiXCR, one entry per CDR3 protein. The sample has hundreds of thousands of distinct CDR3 sequences, around 36% seen once. The sample taken for sequencing was blood. This TCR derives from a man younger than 30 in good health. The V and J genes are TRBV5-1 and TRBJ2-7, with D possibly being TRBD2 (7 bases). Gene TRBJ2-5 matches the end of the DNA better, so the J call may be wrong. Here the CDR3 DNA reads TGCGCCAGCAGCTTGGGCGGGGGCCCCCCGGGTAGCGAGACCCAGTACTTC. Amino acids: CASSLGGGPPGSETQYF.